Presented here are 4 T cell receptor beta chains from one specimen sequenced in a study of naive and memory T cell subsets. Alpha and beta constant region primers primed reverse transcription for blood and skin samples. Each CDR3 protein gets one entry after TCRdb re-called the 5' RACE reads with MiXCR. The sample has 25,000 to 30,000 distinct CDR3 sequences, around 25% seen once. Whole-blood samples were roughly 2.7 ml of peripheral blood from healthy adult volunteers. These receptors were collected from a female donor in good health.

This chain links TRBV5-1 with TRBJ2-5; TRBD1 agrees at 10 bases. J gave up 3 bases and V 4 bases, and 6 bases lay outside the gene matches. Per germline, CDR1 SGHRS and CDR2 YFSETQ. The CDR3 runs to 15 residues. The CDR3 bases are TGCGCCAGCAGCGGTCGGACAGGGGGTGAAGAGACCCAGTACTTC. Amino acids: CASSGRTGGEETQYF.

This chain uses TRBV7-2 with TRBJ2-3; TRBD1 is a possible D gene (5 bases). Trimming left V 3 bases short and J 3 bases short, with 10 bases between. The CDR3 extends over 14 amino acids. Per germline, CDR1 SGHTA and CDR2 FQGNSA. CDR3 nucleotides: TGTGCCAGCAGCTTTAGGGGCCCGACAGATACGCAGTATTTT. Protein sequence: CASSFRGPTDTQYF.

Relative to its sample, this clonotype is medium-sized. A junction end diverges from the germline sequence, so it may reflect a read error. This chain uses TRBV5-1 with TRBJ2-3, with a possible D match to TRBD2 (5 bases). The CDR3 runs to 14 residues. Germline CDR1 reads SGHRS; CDR2 reads YFSETQ. CDR3 sequence reads: CASSLAASTDTQYF. In DNA, the CDR3 is TGTGCCAGCAGCCTAGCAGCGAGCACAGATACGCAGTATTTT. The full variable domain, with the rest looked up from reference TRBV5-1 and TRBJ2-3, is KAGVTQTPRYLIKTRGQQVTLSCSPISGHRSVSWYQQTPGQGLQFLFEYFSETQRNKGNFPGRFSGRQFSNSRSEMNVSTLELGDSALYLCASSLAASTDTQYFGPGTRLTVL.

V usage is TRBV20-1 and J usage is TRBJ2-5, with 8 bases identical to TRBD2. Looked up from germline, CDR1 is DFQATT and CDR2 is SNEGSKA (reference sequence). The V and J ends lost 5 bases and 6 bases, in that order; junction bases with no gene match: 5. The CDR3 extends over 12 amino acids. The CDR3 here is CSAGGLVKTQYF. Written as DNA, the CDR3 is TGCAGTGCTGGGGGACTAGTGAAGACCCAGTACTTC.